Listed below are T cell receptor beta chains from one sample, sequenced in a study of shared clonotypes between healthy human individuals. Assay: immunoSEQ multiplex PCR; the TCRdb copy retains only in-frame clones and omits some. The sample lists more than 2,000,000 clones; approximately 90% were seen once. The sample taken for sequencing was naive CD4+ T cells sorted from blood. These TCRs come from a man between 18 and 35 years old in good health. Both conserved end residues are part of each CDR3. A D gene is named only where the DNA matches it firmly.

CDR3: CATSRDDRVNTEAFF
DNA: TGTGCCACCAGCAGAGACGACAGGGTGAACACTGAAGCTTTCTTT
length: 15
V: TRBV15
J: TRBJ1-1
D: TRBD1

CDR3: CASSLDPGQAYEQYF
DNA: TGCGCCAGCAGCTTGGACCCCGGACAGGCCTACGAGCAGTACTTC
length: 15
V: TRBV5-1
J: TRBJ2-7
D: TRBD1

CDR3: CASSSRQAWASDTQYF
DNA: TGCGCCAGCAGCTCTCGACAGGCCTGGGCGTCAGATACGCAGTATTTT
length: 16
V: TRBV5-1
J: TRBJ2-3
D: NA

CDR3: CASSITGLVDTQYF
DNA: TGTGCCAGTAGTATAACAGGGCTGGTGGATACGCAGTATTTT
length: 14
V: TRBV19
J: TRBJ2-3
D: NA

CDR3: CASSSPNAESGNTIYF
DNA: TGTGCCAGCAGCTCACCTAACGCGGAGTCTGGAAACACCATATATTTT
length: 16
V: TRBV7-8
J: TRBJ1-3
D: NA

CDR3: CATSTSGGRDTQYF
DNA: TGTGCCACCTCGACTAGCGGGGGAAGAGATACGCAGTATTTT
length: 14
V: TRBV6-6
J: TRBJ2-3
D: TRBD2

CDR3: CASSPDLAGGYEQYF
DNA: TGTGCCAGCAGCCCGGACTTAGCGGGAGGCTACGAGCAGTACTTC
length: 15
V: TRBV5-6
J: TRBJ2-7
D: TRBD2

CDR3: CASTPLYGRQPQHF
DNA: TGTGCCAGTACTCCTCTCTATGGCCGCCAGCCCCAGCATTTT
length: 14
V: TRBV19
J: TRBJ1-5
D: NA

CDR3: CASRGRPGNTEAFF
DNA: TGTGCCAGCAGGGGGCGACCCGGGAACACTGAAGCTTTCTTT
length: 14
V: TRBV27
J: TRBJ1-1
D: NA

CDR3: CSVESPGGSYEQYF
DNA: TGCAGCGTTGAGAGTCCAGGGGGCTCTTACGAGCAGTACTTC
length: 14
V: TRBV29-1
J: TRBJ2-7
D: TRBD1